This entry features one T cell receptor (beta chain) sequence. What it binds is unknown. CDR1 DFQATT and CDR2 SNEGSKA come from the germline V gene (reference sequence). CDR3 length: 15 residues. V was trimmed by 7 bases and J by 8 bases, leaving 24 bases between them. These data are taken from a study of T cell repertoires in cytomegalovirus infection. Study in general: Matching HLA type, along with CMV infection, was indicated by public TCR beta signatures. Points from the study as a whole: Dominating the ex vivo response were TCR beta clonotypes that were CMV-specific and HLA-C-restricted.

From the reads, TCRdb called clonotypes with MiXCR, one entry per CDR3 protein. The sample shows 550,000 to 700,000 distinct CDR3 sequences, around two fifths of them seen only once. Material: cultured PBMCs, obtained from culture after CMV antigen stimulation. The J gene is TRBJ2-1, the V gene TRBV20-1, with D perhaps matching TRBD2 (6 bases). This TCR came from a human donor in good health (CMV status not recorded). Some clones in this sample may be carry-over from other donors' samples. The CDR3 bases are TGCAGTGTTTTAACGGGACTTACCCTAGTCGATGAGCAGTTCTTC. Translation: CSVLTGLTLVDEQFF.